The clone carrying this T cell receptor beta chain appeared a single time. Its cognate antigen is unknown. CDR1 is MNHEY and CDR2 is SVGAGI in the germline V gene. V lost 0 bases, J lost 7 bases, and 4 bases lay in between. The CDR3 loop spans 11 amino acids. Expressed TCRB transcripts were sequenced because the isolated RNA had all been reverse transcribed beforehand. Sequenced by immunoSEQ multiplex PCR; TCRdb stores in-frame clones only, minus some. The sample includes under 900,000 clones, 15% to 20% of them seen just once. Sorted CD4+ subsets: naive, central memory, regulatory, stem cell-like memory (CD45RO/CCR7/CD25/CD127/CD95/CD27 panel). The data were taken from a study of beta chain features in type 1 diabetes. Study-wide points: Moderate but significant shortening of TCRB CDR3s was recorded in all four CD4+ subsets from Type 1 diabetes patients. Relative to healthy donors, patients appeared to have naive, central memory and Treg TCRB repertoires that were more similar. Any HLA effect on TCRB rearrangement was left unresolved by small sub-analyses.

The sequence was collected from a woman between 18 and 29 years old in good health. The chain uses TRBV6-5 and TRBJ2-7; D unresolved. Specimen: naive CD4+ T cells from blood. This CDR3 reads CASSYSQEQYF. The CDR3, as DNA: TGTGCCAGCAGTTACTCCCAAGAGCAGTACTTC.